This T cell receptor beta chain was sequenced for a study of T cell responses to AZD1222 COVID-19 vaccine. Overall study results and limits: Donors were mostly white British, more females; clonal diversity possibly underestimated. The reported proportion of spike-specific TCRs targeting unmutated variant regions was nearly half.

The method was immunoSEQ multiplex PCR; TCRdb's version includes in-frame clones alone and lacks a portion of them. The sample holds tens of thousands of clones, roughly 90% seen once. The CDR3 is 17 residues long. V trimming: 2 bases; J trimming: 2 bases; junction bases outside the gene matches: 8. The V gene's germline CDR1 is MNHEY and CDR2 SMNVEV (reference sequence). Concerning this clone: The antigen is unknown.

The chain links TRBV27 to TRBJ2-5; 10 bases are shared with TRBD2. The sequence came from an adult in good health. This specimen was peripheral blood, taken on day 0 of AZD1222 vaccination. The chain's CDR3 is CASSLGVAGGHQETQYF. Written as DNA, the CDR3 is TGTGCCAGCAGTTTAGGGGTAGCGGGAGGTCATCAAGAGACCCAGTACTTC.